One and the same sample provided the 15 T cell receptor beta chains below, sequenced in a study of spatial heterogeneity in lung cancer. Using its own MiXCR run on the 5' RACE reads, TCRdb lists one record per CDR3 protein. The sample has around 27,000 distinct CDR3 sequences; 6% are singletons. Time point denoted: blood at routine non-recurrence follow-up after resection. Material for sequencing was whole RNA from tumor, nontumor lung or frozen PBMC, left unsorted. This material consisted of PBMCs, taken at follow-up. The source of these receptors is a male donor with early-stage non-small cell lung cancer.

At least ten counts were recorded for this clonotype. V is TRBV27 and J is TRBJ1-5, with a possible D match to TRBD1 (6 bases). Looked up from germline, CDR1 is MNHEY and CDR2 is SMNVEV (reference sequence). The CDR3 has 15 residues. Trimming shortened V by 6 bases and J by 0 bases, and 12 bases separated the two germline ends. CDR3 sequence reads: CASRRDIDSNQPQHF. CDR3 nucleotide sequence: TGTGCCAGCAGGCGGGACATCGATAGCAATCAGCCCCAGCATTTT.

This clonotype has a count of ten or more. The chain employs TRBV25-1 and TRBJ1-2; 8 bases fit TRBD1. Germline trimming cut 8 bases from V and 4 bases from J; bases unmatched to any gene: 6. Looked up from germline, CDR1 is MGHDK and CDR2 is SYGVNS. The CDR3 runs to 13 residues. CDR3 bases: TGTGCCAGCCAGGGGGCAGTACTCTATGGCTACACCTTC. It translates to CASQGAVLYGYTF.

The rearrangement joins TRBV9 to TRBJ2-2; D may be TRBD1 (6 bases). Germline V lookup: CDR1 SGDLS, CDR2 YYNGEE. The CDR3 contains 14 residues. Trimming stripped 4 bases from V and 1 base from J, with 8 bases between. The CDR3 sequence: CASSTTGNTGELFF. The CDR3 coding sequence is TGTGCCAGCAGCACGACAGGGAACACCGGGGAGCTGTTTTTT.

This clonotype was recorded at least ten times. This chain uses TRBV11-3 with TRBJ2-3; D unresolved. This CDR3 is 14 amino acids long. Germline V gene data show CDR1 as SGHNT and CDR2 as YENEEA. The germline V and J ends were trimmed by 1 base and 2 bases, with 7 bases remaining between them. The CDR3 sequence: CASSLGAATDTQYF. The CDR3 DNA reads TGTGCCAGCAGCTTAGGGGCGGCCACAGATACGCAGTATTTT.

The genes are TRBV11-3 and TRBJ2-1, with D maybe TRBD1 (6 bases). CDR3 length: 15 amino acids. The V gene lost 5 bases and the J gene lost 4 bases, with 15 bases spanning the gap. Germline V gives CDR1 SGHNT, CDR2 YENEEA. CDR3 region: CASSPTGISYNEQFF. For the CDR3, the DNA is TGTGCCAGCAGCCCCACAGGGATCTCTTACAATGAGCAGTTCTTC.

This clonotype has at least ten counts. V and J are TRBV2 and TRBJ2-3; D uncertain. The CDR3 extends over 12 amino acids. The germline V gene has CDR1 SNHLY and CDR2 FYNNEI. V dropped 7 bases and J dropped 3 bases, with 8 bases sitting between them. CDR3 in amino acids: CASNLVTDTQYF. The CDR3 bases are TGTGCCAGCAACCTGGTAACAGATACGCAGTATTTT. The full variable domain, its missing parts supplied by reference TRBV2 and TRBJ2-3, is EPEVTQTPSHQVTQMGQEVILRCVPISNHLYFYWYRQILGQKVEFLVSFYNNEISEKSEIFDDQFSVERPDGSNFTLKIRSTKLEDSAMYFCASNLVTDTQYFGPGTRLTVL.

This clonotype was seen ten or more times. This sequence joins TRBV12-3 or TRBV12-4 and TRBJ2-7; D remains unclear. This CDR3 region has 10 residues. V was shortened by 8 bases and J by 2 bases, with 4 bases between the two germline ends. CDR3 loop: CASATYEQYV. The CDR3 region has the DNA TGTGCCAGCGCGACCTACGAGCAGTACGTC.

CDR3 amino acids: CASSSVQGARETQYF. Here the CDR3 DNA reads TGTGCCAGCAGTTCCGTACAGGGGGCTCGGGAGACCCAGTACTTC. This chain links TRBV6-5 with TRBJ2-5; 9 nucleotides agree with TRBD1. V shed 4 bases and J 5 bases; nucleotides not matched to a gene: 8. The CDR3 contains 15 residues. Germline V gene sequence: CDR1 MNHEY, CDR2 SVGAGI.

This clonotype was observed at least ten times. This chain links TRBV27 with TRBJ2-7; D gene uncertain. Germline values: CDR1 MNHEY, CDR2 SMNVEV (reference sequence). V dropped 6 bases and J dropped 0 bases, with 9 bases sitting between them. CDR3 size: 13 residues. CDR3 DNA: TGTGCCAGCAGCCGGGCCAACTCCTACGAGCAGTACTTC. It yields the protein CASSRANSYEQYF.

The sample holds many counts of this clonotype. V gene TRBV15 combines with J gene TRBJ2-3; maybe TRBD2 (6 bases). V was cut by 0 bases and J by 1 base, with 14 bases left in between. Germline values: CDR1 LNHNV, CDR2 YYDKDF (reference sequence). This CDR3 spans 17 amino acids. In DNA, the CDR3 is TGTGCCACCAGCAGAGATCGCGTGGGGGAGGGCACAGATACGCAGTATTTT. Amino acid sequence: CATSRDRVGEGTDTQYF. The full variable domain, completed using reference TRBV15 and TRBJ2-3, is DAMVIQNPRYQVTQFGKPVTLSCSQTLNHNVMYWYQQKSSQAPKLLFHYYDKDFNNEADTPDNFQSRRPNTSFCFLDIRSPGLGDTAMYLCATSRDRVGEGTDTQYFGPGTRLTVL.

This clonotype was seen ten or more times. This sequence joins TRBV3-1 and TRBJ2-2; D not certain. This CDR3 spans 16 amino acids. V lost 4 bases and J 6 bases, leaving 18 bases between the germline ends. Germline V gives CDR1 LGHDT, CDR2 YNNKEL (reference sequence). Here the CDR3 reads CASSLSLAQVAGELFF. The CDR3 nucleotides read TGTGCCAGCAGCCTATCCCTGGCCCAGGTCGCCGGGGAGCTGTTTTTT. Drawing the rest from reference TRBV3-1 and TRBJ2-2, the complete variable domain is DTAVSQTPKYLVTQMGNDKSIKCEQNLGHDTMYWYKQDSKKFLKIMFSYNNKELIINETVPNRFSPKSPDKAHLNLHINSLELGDSAVYFCASSLSLAQVAGELFFGEGSRLTVL.

The CDR3 region is CASSPRSSSAGGTYEQYV. The CDR3 bases are TGTGCCAGCAGCCCACGCTCTAGTTCCGCGGGAGGCACCTACGAGCAGTACGTC. The rearrangement links TRBV9 to TRBJ2-7; 8 bases are a match to TRBD2. V gave up 4 bases and J gave up 2 bases; unmatched junction bases: 17. Germline V lookup: CDR1 SGDLS, CDR2 YYNGEE. CDR3 length equals 18 residues.

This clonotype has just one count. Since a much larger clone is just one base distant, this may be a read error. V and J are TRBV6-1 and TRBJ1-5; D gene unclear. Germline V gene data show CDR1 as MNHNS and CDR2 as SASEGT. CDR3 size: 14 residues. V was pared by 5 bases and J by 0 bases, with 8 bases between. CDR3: CASSMQYSNQPQHF. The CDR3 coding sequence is TGTGCCAGCAGTATGCAGTATAGCAATCAGCCCCAGCATTTT.

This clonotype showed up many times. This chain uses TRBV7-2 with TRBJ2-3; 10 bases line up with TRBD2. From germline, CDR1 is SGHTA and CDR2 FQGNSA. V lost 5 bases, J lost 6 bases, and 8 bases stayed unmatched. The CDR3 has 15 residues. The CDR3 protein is CASSTRLAGADTQYF. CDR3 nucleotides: TGTGCCAGCAGCACCCGGCTAGCGGGAGCGGATACGCAGTATTTT.

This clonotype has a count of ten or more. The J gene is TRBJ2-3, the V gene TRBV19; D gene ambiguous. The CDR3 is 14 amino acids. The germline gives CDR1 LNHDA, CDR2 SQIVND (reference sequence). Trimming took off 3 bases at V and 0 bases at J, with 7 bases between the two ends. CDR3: CASSMSPSTDTQYF. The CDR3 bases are TGTGCCAGTAGTATGAGTCCGAGCACAGATACGCAGTATTTT.